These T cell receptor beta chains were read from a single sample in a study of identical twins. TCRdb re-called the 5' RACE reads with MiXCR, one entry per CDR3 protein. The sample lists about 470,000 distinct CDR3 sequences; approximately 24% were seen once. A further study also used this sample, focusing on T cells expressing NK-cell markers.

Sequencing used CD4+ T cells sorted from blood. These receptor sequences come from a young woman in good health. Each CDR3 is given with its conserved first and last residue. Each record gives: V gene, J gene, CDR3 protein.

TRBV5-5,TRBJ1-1,CASSPQVNTEAFF
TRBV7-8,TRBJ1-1,CASSSGTFYTEAFF
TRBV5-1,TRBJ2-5,CASKLAGMEYF
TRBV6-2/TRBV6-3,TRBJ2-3,CASIAGTGNTDTQYF
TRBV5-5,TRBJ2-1,CASSLDGTGDNEQFF
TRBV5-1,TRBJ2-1,CASSFGDPFNEQFF
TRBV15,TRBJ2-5,CATSRDRDQETQYF
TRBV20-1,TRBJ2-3,CSARELADTQYF
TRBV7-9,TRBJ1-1,CASRLQGNTEAFF
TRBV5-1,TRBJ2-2,CASSLDTGYTGELFF
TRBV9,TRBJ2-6,CASSVEPTGANVLTF
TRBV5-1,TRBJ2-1,CASSLEAGMEEQFF
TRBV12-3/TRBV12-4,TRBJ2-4,CASTSDGGNIQYF
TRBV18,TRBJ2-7,CASSSVAGGSYEQYF
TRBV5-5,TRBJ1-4,CASTGVATNEKLFF
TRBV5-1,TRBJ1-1,CASSFEWMNTEAFF
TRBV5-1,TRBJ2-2,CASSRGRDRANGELFF
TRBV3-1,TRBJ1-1,CASSQGLPPDRDRTEAFF
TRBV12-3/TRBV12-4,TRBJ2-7,CASSFRWESLEQYF
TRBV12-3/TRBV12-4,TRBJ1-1,CASGRESKPEAFF
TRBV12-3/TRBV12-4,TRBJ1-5,CASRNRVNQPQHF
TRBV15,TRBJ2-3,CATSRASGLTGTDTQYF
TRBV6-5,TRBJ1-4,CASSYRGAFGSNEKLFF
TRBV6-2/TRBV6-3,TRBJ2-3,CASRPDSYTDTQYF
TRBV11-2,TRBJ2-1,CASSRRTPTNNEQFF
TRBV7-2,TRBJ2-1,CASSLKASSYNEQFF
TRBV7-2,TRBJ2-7,CASTTSKAGGYEQYF
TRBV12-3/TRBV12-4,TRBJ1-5,CASSFARDQPQHF
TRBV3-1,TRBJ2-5,CASSQGLAGTLQETQYF
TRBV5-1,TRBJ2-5,CASSFNQGRETQYF
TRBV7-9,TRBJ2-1,CASSRGAGAKNNEQFF
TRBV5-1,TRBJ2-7,CASSLGWTRHEQYF
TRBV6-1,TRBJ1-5,CASSRRNYSNQPQHF
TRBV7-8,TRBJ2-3,CASSFTGSGDTQYF
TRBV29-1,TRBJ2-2,CSGALAGGPGTGELFF
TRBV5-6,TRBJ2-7,CASSLGKTYEQYF
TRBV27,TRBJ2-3,CASTRTGVTDTQYF
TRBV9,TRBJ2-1,CASSPRPGPENEQFF
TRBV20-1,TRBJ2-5,CSVRGGSRGETQYF
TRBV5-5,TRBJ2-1,CASSPSGTGEYEQFF
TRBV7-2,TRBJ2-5,CASSPRGSGGGETQYF
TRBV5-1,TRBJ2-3,CASSWNTEVDTQYF
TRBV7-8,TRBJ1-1,CASTLHLDTEAFF
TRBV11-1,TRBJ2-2,CASSQGSQNTGELFF
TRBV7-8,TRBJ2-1,CASSLRGSPYNEQFF
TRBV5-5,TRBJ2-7,CASSADGGTLSYEQYF
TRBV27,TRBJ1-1,CASSLGGKAFF
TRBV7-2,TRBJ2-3,CASSLGGGVTDTQYF
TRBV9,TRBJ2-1,CASSVSGGPGNEQFF
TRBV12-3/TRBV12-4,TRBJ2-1,CASSPGSSWAEQFF
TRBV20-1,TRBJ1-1,CSAPATRVGTEAFF
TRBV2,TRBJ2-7,CASHPRQGGVLFF
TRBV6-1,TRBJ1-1,CASSAETGVTEAFF
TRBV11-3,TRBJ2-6,CASSLITSGANVLTF